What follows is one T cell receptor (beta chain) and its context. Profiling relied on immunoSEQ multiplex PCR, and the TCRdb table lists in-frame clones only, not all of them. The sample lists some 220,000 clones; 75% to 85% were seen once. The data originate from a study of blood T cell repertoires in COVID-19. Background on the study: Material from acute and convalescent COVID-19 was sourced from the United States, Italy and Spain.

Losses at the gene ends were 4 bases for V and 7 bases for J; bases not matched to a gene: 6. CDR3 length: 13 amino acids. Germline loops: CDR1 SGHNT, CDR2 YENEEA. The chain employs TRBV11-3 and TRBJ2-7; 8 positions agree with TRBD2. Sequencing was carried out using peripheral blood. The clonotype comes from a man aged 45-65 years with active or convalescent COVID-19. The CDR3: CASSSGGACEQYV. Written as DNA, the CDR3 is TGTGCCAGCAGCTCCGGGGGGGCCTGTGAGCAGTACGTC.